Following are 18 T cell receptor beta chains from one sample sequenced in a study of cytomegalovirus exposure and HLA in healthy donors. Researchers ran the PCR with 60 Vbeta and 13 Jbeta primers. TCRdb's table, derived via immunoSEQ multiplex PCR, lists solely in-frame clones and lacks some. This repertoire shows about 150,000 clones, 79% found once; its top ten account for 6% to 7.5%. The sample comprised PBMCs. Receptors were obtained from a man aged 40-50 years in good health and CMV-seropositive.

This clone was recorded a few times. V gene TRBV29-1 combines with J gene TRBJ2-7; tentatively, D is TRBD2 (5 bases). The CDR3 contains 14 residues. Trimming took 4 bases from V and 7 from J, leaving 20 bases between them. CDR1 and CDR2 (germline): SQVTM, ANQGSEA. This chain's CDR3 is CSVVGVSRTWEQYF. The CDR3 DNA reads TGCAGCGTTGTGGGAGTGTCCCGTACGTGGGAGCAGTACTTC.

The rearrangement joins TRBV19 to TRBJ2-1; 10 bases match TRBD2. Germline trimming cut 6 bases from V and 0 bases from J; bases unmatched to any gene: 2. Per germline, CDR1 LNHDA and CDR2 SQIVND (reference sequence). The CDR3 totals 15 residues. CDR3 nucleotides: TGTGCCAGTAGGGGACTAGCGAGCTCCTACAATGAGCAGTTCTTC. Translation gives CASRGLASSYNEQFF.

The gene calls are TRBV5-6 and TRBJ2-7; D perhaps matches TRBD2 (6 bases). Trimming pared 4 bases from V and 4 bases from J, leaving 12 bases between. The V gene's germline CDR1 is SGHDT and CDR2 YYEEEE. This CDR3 has 13 residues. The CDR3: CASSPGLTYEQYF. The CDR3 DNA reads TGTGCCAGCAGCCCGGGACTTACGTACGAGCAGTACTTC. Together with reference TRBV5-6 and TRBJ2-7, the CDR3 gives the full variable domain: DAGVTQSPTHLIKTRGQQVTLRCSPKSGHDTVSWYQQALGQGPQFIFQYYEEEERQRGNFPDRFSGHQFPNYSSELNVNALLLGDSALYLCASSPGLTYEQYFGPGTRLTVT.

The V and J genes are TRBV27 and TRBJ2-1, with 10 nucleotides matching TRBD2. The CDR3 contains 16 residues. The V gene's germline CDR1 is MNHEY and CDR2 SMNVEV (reference sequence). V gave up 4 bases and J gave up 7 bases; unmatched junction bases: 10. CDR3 bases: TGTGCCAGCAGTTGGGCTAGCGGGAGTGTTATAAATGAGCAGTTCTTC. Amino acids: CASSWASGSVINEQFF.

V usage is TRBV27 and J usage is TRBJ1-2, with D uncertain. V dropped 0 bases and J dropped 1 base, with 6 bases sitting between them. The CDR3 sequence is 14 residues long. Germline CDR1 and CDR2: MNHEY and SMNVEV (reference sequence). CDR3 DNA: TGTGCCAGCAGTTTATCCGCGGATAACTATGGCTACACCTTC. It yields the protein CASSLSADNYGYTF.

This chain joins TRBV7-2 and TRBJ2-7, with a weak D call TRBD2 (6 bases). Germline values: CDR1 SGHTA, CDR2 FQGNSA. The CDR3 covers 16 residues. The V gene lost 6 bases and the J gene lost 1 base, with 19 bases spanning the gap. The CDR3 nucleotides are TGTGCCAGCAGTGGCATGGTGGCGGGACCTTCCTACGAGCAGTACTTC. This encodes CASSGMVAGPSYEQYF.

The chain links TRBV5-8 to TRBJ1-5; D is ambiguous. The CDR3 runs 14 residues. Germline CDR1 reads SGHTS; CDR2 reads YDEGEE. Trimming removed 1 base from V and 5 bases from J, with 10 bases in between. The chain's CDR3 is CASSLRQAYQPQHF. The CDR3 DNA reads TGTGCCAGCAGCTTGCGTCAGGCTTATCAGCCCCAGCATTTT.

The rearrangement links TRBV11-2 to TRBJ1-2; D is uncertain. CDR1 and CDR2 from the germline V gene are SGHAT and FQNNGV. This CDR3 has 14 amino acids. Trimming cost V 3 bases and J 6 bases, with 14 bases left between them. CDR3 in DNA: TGTGCCAGCAGCTTTTCCCGGCGGAATAATGGCTACACCTTC. Translated, it gives CASSFSRRNNGYTF. Full variable domain (rest looked up from reference TRBV11-2 and TRBJ1-2): EAGVAQSPRYKIIEKRQSVAFWCNPISGHATLYWYQQILGQGPKLLIQFQNNGVVDDSQLPKDRFSAERLKGVDSTLKIQPAKLEDSAVYLCASSFSRRNNGYTFGSGTRLTVV.

The chain uses TRBV7-9 and TRBJ1-1; tentative D call: TRBD1 (5 bases). V lost 8 bases, J lost 4 bases, and 23 bases lay in between. CDR3 length: 16 amino acids. Germline CDR1 is SEHNR and CDR2 is FQNEAQ (reference sequence). The CDR3 region is CASGRGFGGMSTEAFF. DNA for the CDR3: TGTGCCAGCGGCCGTGGGTTCGGGGGAATGAGCACTGAAGCTTTCTTT.

The chain links TRBV4-2 to TRBJ2-7; TRBD2 matches at 10 bases. The CDR3 covers 16 residues. The ends lost 1 base at V and 5 bases at J; junction bases unmatched: 8. Germline lookup yields CDR1 LGHNA and CDR2 YNFKEQ. The CDR3 protein is CASSQGPGLALHEQYF. DNA of the CDR3: TGTGCCAGCAGCCAAGGTCCGGGACTAGCGCTCCACGAGCAGTACTTC.

The V gene is TRBV25-1, the J gene TRBJ1-5; D call uncertain. Deletions cut 5 bases from V and 3 bases from J, with 8 bases between. The V gene's germline CDR1 is MGHDK and CDR2 SYGVNS. CDR3 length equals 13 residues. Written as DNA, the CDR3 is TGTGCCAGCAGTAAACAGAACAATCAGCCCCAGCATTTT. Translation: CASSKQNNQPQHF. Supplemented by reference TRBV25-1 and TRBJ1-5, the full variable domain reads EADIYQTPRYLVIGTGKKITLECSQTMGHDKMYWYQQDPGMELHLIHYSYGVNSTEKGDLSSESTVSRIRTEHFPLTLESARPSHTSQYLCASSKQNNQPQHFGDGTRLSIL.

This clone was seen only a few times. This chain uses TRBV6-1 with TRBJ1-3, with 8 bases fitting TRBD1. The CDR3 extends over 14 amino acids. With V trimmed by 6 bases and J by 4 bases, 5 bases remained unmatched. Germline loops: CDR1 MNHNS, CDR2 SASEGT. CDR3 sequence reads: CASRTRGPGNTIYF. CDR3 coding DNA: TGTGCCAGCAGGACCAGGGGGCCGGGAAACACCATATATTTT.

The chain has TRBV10-3 and TRBJ1-5; D unresolved. Germline V gene sequence: CDR1 ENHRY, CDR2 SYGVKD. CDR3 size: 15 residues. Trimming cost V 4 bases and J 2 bases, with 12 bases left between them. The CDR3 loop reads CAISGDPGGNQPQHF. DNA of the CDR3: TGTGCCATCAGTGGAGATCCCGGGGGCAATCAGCCCCAGCATTTT.

About this clone: The identical CDR3 is also encoded by other nucleotide sequences in the sample. This chain connects TRBV10-3 to TRBJ1-2, with D unresolved. Germline CDR1 ENHRY, CDR2 SYGVKD. This CDR3 is built from 18 residues. Deletions cut 3 bases from V and 0 bases from J, with 20 bases between. The DNA of the CDR3 is TGTGCCATCAGTGATCACCCTATGGATCTAGAGGCTAACTATGGCTACACCTTC. It specifies CAISDHPMDLEANYGYTF.

The genes are TRBV7-9 and TRBJ1-5; D might be TRBD1 (5 bases). Between the trimmed V and J ends, which lost 5 bases and 4 bases, there was a span of 15 bases. The CDR3 loop spans 15 amino acids. Germline assignment: CDR1 SEHNR and CDR2 FQNEAQ (reference sequence). Here the CDR3 reads CASSPPGGANQPQHF. For the CDR3, the DNA is TGTGCCAGCAGCCCACCGGGAGGGGCGAATCAGCCCCAGCATTTT.

The chain couples TRBV7-2 to TRBJ1-1; 10 bases agree with TRBD1. The CDR3 runs 16 residues. CDR1 and CDR2 from the germline V gene are SGHTA and FQGNSA. With 3 bases clipped from V and 5 bases from J, the junction kept 9 bases outside the gene matches. CDR3 protein: CASSFNTGTGETEAFF. The CDR3, as DNA: TGTGCCAGCAGCTTTAATACCGGGACAGGGGAAACTGAAGCTTTCTTT.

The chain combines TRBV10-2 with TRBJ2-3, with 10 bases lining up with TRBD1. V lost 0 bases and J lost 1; bases outside the gene matches: 16. CDR3 length: 21 residues. The germline V gene has CDR1 WSHSY and CDR2 SAAADI. This CDR3 reads CASSESPNPRDRGGGTDTQYF. CDR3 sequence (DNA): TGCGCCAGCAGTGAGTCCCCCAACCCCCGGGACAGGGGAGGGGGCACAGATACGCAGTATTTT.

There are a few counts of this clone. One end of the junction fails to match germline, which may point to a read error. J is TRBJ1-2 and V is TRBV2; D is unclear. This CDR3 contains 14 residues. Germline V lookup: CDR1 SNHLY, CDR2 FYNNEI. The CDR3 DNA reads TGTGCCAGCAGTGGAGGTGCAGCTATTAGTGTGAATATCTTC. Amino acid sequence: CASSGGAAISVNIF.